This T cell receptor beta chain was profiled in a study of shared clonotypes between healthy human individuals. Study in general: In total, the donors were a couple of women and a few men aged 18 to 49. Overall study findings and caveats: What rarefaction showed was incomplete sorted-subset sequencing despite large depth. Apart from blood, nothing was sampled; tissue repertoires likely differ.

Sequencing used immunoSEQ multiplex PCR; TCRdb keeps in-frame clones, though not all of them. The sample contains some 800,000 clones, more than 85% of which appear only once. Germline V gene data show CDR1 as MNHEY and CDR2 as SMNVEV (reference sequence). Trimming stripped 5 bases from V and 5 bases from J, with 13 bases between. The CDR3 has 13 residues. Comment on this clone: The antigen is unknown.

In the naive CD8 group, cells lacked CD45RO and were positively selected for CCR7, so terminally differentiated effector memory CD45RA+ cells were left out. All of the donors resided in Nashville, Tennessee, and each was a Caucasian adult. The sequence was collected from a man aged 30 to 45 in good health. The chain uses TRBV27 and TRBJ2-7; a weak D match, TRBD1 (5 bases). The sequenced material came from naive CD8+ T cells sorted from blood. CDR3 bases: TGTGCCAGCAGTCTATTAGCCAGGGACGAGCAGTACTTC. It yields the protein CASSLLARDEQYF.